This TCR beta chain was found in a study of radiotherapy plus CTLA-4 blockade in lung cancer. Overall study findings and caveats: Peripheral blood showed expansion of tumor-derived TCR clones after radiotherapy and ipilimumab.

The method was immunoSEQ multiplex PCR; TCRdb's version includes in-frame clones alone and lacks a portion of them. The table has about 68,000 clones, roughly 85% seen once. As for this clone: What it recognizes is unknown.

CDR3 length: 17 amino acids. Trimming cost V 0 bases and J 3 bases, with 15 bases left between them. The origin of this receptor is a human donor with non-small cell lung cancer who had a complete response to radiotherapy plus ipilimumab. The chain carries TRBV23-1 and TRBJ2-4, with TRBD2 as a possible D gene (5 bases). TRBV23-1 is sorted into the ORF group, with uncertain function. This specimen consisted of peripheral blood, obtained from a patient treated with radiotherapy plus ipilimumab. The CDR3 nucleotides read TGCGCCAGCAGTCAATCGACAACGGGATCCCGCAAAAACATTCAGTACTTC. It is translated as CASSQSTTGSRKNIQYF.